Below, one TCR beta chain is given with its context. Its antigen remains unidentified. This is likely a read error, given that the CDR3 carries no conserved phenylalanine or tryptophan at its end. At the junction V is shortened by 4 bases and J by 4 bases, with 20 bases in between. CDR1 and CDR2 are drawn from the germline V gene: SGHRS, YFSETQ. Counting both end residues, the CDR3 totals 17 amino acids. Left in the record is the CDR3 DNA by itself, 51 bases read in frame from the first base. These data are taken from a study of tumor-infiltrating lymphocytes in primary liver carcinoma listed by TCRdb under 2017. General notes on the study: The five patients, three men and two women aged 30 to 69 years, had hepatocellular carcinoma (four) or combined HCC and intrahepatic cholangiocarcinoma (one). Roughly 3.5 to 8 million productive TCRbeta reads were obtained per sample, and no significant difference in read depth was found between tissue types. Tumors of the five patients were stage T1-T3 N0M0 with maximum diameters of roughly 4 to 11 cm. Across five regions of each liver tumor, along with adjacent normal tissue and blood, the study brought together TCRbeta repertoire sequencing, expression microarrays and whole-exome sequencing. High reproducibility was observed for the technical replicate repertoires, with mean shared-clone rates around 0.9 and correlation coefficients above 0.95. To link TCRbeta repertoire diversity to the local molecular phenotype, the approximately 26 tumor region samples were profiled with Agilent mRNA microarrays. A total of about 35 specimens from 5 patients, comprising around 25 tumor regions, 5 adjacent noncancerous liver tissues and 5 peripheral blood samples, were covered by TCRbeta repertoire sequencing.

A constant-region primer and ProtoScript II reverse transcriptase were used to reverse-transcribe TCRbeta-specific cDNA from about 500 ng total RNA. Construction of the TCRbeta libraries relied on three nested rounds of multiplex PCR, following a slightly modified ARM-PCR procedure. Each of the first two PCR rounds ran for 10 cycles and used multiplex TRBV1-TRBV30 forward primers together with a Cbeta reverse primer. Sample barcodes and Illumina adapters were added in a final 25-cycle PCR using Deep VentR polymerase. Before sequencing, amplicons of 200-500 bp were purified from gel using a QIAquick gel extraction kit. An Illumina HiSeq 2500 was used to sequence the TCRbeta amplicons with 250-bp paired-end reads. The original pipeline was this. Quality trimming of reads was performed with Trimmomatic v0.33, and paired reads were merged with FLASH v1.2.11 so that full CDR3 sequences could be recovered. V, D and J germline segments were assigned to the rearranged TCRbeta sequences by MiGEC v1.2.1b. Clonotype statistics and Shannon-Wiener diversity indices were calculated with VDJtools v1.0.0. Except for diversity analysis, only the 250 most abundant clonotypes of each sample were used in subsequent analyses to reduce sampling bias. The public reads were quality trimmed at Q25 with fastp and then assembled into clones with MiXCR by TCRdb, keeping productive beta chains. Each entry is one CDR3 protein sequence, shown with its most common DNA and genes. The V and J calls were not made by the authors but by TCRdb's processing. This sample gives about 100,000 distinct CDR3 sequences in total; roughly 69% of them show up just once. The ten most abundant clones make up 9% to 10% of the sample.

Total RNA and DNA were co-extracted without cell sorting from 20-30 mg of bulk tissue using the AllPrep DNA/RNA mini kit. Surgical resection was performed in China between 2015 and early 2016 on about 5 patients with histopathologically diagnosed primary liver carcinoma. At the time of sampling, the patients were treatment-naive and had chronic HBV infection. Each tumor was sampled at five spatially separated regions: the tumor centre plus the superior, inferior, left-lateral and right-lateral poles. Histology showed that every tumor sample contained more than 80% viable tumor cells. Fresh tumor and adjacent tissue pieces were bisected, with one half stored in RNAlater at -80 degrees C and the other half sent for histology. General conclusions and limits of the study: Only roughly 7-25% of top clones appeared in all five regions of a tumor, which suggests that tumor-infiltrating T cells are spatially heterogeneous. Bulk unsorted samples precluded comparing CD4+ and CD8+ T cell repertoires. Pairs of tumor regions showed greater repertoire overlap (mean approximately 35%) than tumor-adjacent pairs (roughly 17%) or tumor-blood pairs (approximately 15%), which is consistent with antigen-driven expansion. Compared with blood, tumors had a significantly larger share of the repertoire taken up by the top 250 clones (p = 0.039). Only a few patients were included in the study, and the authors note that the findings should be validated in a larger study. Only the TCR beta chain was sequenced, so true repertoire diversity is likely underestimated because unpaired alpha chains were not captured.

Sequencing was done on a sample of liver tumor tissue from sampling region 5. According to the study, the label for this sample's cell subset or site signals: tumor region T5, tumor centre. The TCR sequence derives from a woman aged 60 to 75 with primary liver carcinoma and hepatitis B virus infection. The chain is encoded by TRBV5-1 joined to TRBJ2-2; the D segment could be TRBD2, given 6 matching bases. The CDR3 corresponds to CASSAQLSGAGTGELFS. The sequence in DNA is TGCGCCAGCAGCGCACAACTGTCGGGAGCAGGCACCGGGGAGCTGTTTTCT.